These T cell receptor beta chains were read from a single sample in a study of cytomegalovirus exposure and HLA in healthy donors. The method was immunoSEQ multiplex PCR; TCRdb's version includes in-frame clones alone and lacks a portion of them. The sample contains fewer than 150,000 clones, about 79% of which appear only once. Material: PBMCs. The receptor source for this set is a male donor in good health and CMV-seronegative. Both conserved end residues are part of each CDR3. Each record gives: clone size, V gene, J gene, D gene, CDR3 DNA, CDR3 protein. The D gene is left open where the match is weak. Only some rows state a clone size, as once, few, many or a class for expanded clones.

-	TRBV6-5	TRBJ2-3	TRBD2	TGTGCCAGCAGAGACCTAGCGGCTAGCACAGATACGCAGTATTTT	CASRDLAASTDTQYF
-	TRBV10-2	TRBJ2-2	-	TGCGCCAGCACCAGAGAGGGTGGAGTCACCGGGGAGCTGTTTTTT	CASTREGGVTGELFF
-	TRBV15	TRBJ2-3	-	TGTGCCACCAGTCCATCACTGAGCACAGATACGCAGTATTTT	CATSPSLSTDTQYF
-	TRBV5-6	TRBJ2-5	-	TGTGCCAGCAGCTTAATTCGGGGTTCCTCACAAGAGACCCAGTACTTC	CASSLIRGSSQETQYF
-	TRBV14	TRBJ1-2	-	TGTGCCAGCAGCCAAGGGGTGATTGGAGGGTATGGCTACACCTTC	CASSQGVIGGYGYTF
-	TRBV27	TRBJ2-1	-	TGTGCCAGCAGTTTATCAGGGAGTGGAAATGAGCAGTTCTTC	CASSLSGSGNEQFF
-	TRBV19	TRBJ2-7	TRBD2	TGTGCCAGTAGTATAGTAGCTGGGACTACAAGTGAGCAGTACTTC	CASSIVAGTTSEQYF
-	TRBV13	TRBJ2-5	TRBD2	TGTGCCAGCAGCTCATGGCGGACTAGCGGTACCCCCGAATTTGCCGAGACCCAGTACTTC	CASSSWRTSGTPEFAETQYF
-	TRBV18	TRBJ2-1	-	TGTGCCAGCTCACCACCAATGGGGCGGGACGCCTTCTATGAGCAGTTCTTC	CASSPPMGRDAFYEQFF
-	TRBV7-2	TRBJ1-3	TRBD1	TGTGCCAGCAGCTTAACAGGGGGCGGAAACACCATATATTTT	CASSLTGGGNTIYF
-	TRBV9	TRBJ2-1	-	TGTGCCAGCAGCGTAGCGGGTCTTACCTCTCGATGGTTCTTC	CASSVAGLTSRWFF
once	TRBV30	TRBJ2-1	TRBD2	TGTGCCTGGAGTGGAAGCGGGAGATACAATGAGCAGTTCTTC	CAWSGSGRYNEQFF
-	TRBV11-3	TRBJ2-1	TRBD2	TGTGCCAGCAGCTTAGCTAGCGGAGAACTCTACAATGAGCAGTTCTTC	CASSLASGELYNEQFF
-	TRBV7-9	TRBJ2-7	TRBD2	TGTGCCAGCAGCCCCGGCGGGGGCTCCTACGAGCAGTACTTC	CASSPGGGSYEQYF
-	TRBV28	TRBJ1-3	-	TGTGCCAGCAGTCGACAGAGCCTCTCTGGAAACACCATATATTTT	CASSRQSLSGNTIYF
-	TRBV19	TRBJ2-7	-	TGTGCCAGTAGTATGGGGCACTCCAACGAGCAGTACTTC	CASSMGHSNEQYF
-	TRBV29-1	TRBJ2-5	TRBD2	TGCAGCGTTCACGGGAGGCTCCAAGAGACCCAGTACTTC	CSVHGRLQETQYF
once	TRBV6-6	TRBJ1-5	-	TGTGCCAGCAGCCCCGTCTCCGGGAATCAGCCCCAGCATTTT	CASSPVSGNQPQHF
-	TRBV15	TRBJ2-3	-	TGTGCCACCAGTCCTAGAAAGGGGGCAGATACGCAGTATTTT	CATSPRKGADTQYF
once	TRBV30	TRBJ2-2	TRBD2	TGTGCCTTGCCTAGCGGGCAGAACACCGGGGAGCTGTTTTTT	CALPSGQNTGELFF
-	TRBV5-4	TRBJ1-5	-	TGTGCCAGCAGCTTGGGGGGGGGTAGCCTTAGCAATCAGCCCCAGCATTTT	CASSLGGGSLSNQPQHF
-	TRBV7-8	TRBJ2-1	TRBD1	TGTGCCAGCAGCCTGGACAGGAAAAATGAGCAGTTCTTC	CASSLDRKNEQFF